Listed below are T cell receptor beta chains from one sample, sequenced in a study of blood T cell repertoires in COVID-19. Libraries were prepared by immunoSEQ multiplex PCR; TCRdb keeps only in-frame clonotypes and omits some of them. The sample includes around 190,000 clones, around 80% of them seen just once. Sequenced material: peripheral blood. Receptors were obtained from a man aged 70-80 years with active or convalescent COVID-19. Each CDR3 is given without its conserved first and last residue.

13,TRBV2,TRBJ1-3,ASQTGGTSGNTIY
10,TRBV10-1,TRBJ1-1,ASSEGRAEAF
12,TRBV5-6,TRBJ1-5,ASSLAGVVQPQH
13,TRBV4-2,TRBJ1-1,ASSPGQGLITEAF
13,TRBV19,TRBJ2-7,ASSIGAGGLVEQY
11,TRBV18,TRBJ1-1,ASQSGEDTEAF
14,TRBV5-6,TRBJ2-3,ASSLEGGPSTDTQY
11,TRBV30,TRBJ1-4,AWGWTGTEKLF
11,TRBV12-3/TRBV12-4,TRBJ1-1,ASRTGGDTEAF
18,TRBV7-8,TRBJ2-3,ASRRLSGGAVSTRADTQY
12,TRBV5-1,TRBJ1-4,ASSLEGANEKLF
11,TRBV6-5,TRBJ1-2,ASRTRDNYGYT
13,TRBV11-3,TRBJ1-1,ASSLEGQGETEAF
12,TRBV6-6,TRBJ2-7,ASTGTGSPYEQY
15,TRBV2,TRBJ1-4,ASSGDRGRSTNEKLF
9,TRBV29-1,TRBJ2-7,SVSSGREQY
12,TRBV5-6,TRBJ1-2,ASSPGTAADGYT
12,TRBV6-5,TRBJ1-2,ASSKIGQSDGYT
14,TRBV9,TRBJ2-1,ASSAAGTTVYNEQF
12,TRBV15,TRBJ1-5,ATSSERSNQPQH
10,TRBV12-3/TRBV12-4,TRBJ1-2,ASSSSGYGYT
16,TRBV24-1,TRBJ1-1,ATSDIRDRRFMNTEAF
15,TRBV6-1,TRBJ2-3,ASSETTGGAVGDTQY
14,TRBV10-3,TRBJ2-5,AISEFTQGNGETQY
11,TRBV7-9,TRBJ1-1,ASSFGGLTEAF
14,TRBV5-1,TRBJ2-1,ASSWTSGSSYNEQF
11,TRBV7-2,TRBJ1-1,ASSSTGNTEAF
13,TRBV20-1,TRBJ2-6,SASSLGSGANVLT
14,TRBV21-1,TRBJ1-1,ASSNAGQGGIPEAF
13,TRBV5-1,TRBJ1-4,ASSSREGSNEKLF
13,TRBV6-5,TRBJ1-5,ASILDRGINRPQH
13,TRBV19,TRBJ1-5,ASSSSAGPNQPQH
13,TRBV18,TRBJ1-2,ASSPQRELNYGYT
12,TRBV2,TRBJ1-5,ASSGSGYNQPQH
15,TRBV19,TRBJ1-5,ASRYDSAGWSNQPQH
16,TRBV12-1,TRBJ1-1,ASSQMTGTGGEEAEAF
10,TRBV7-2,TRBJ2-7,ASSSQLDEQY
10,TRBV7-9,TRBJ1-1,ARGQGNTEAF
11,TRBV2,TRBJ1-5,ASSGQDNQPQH
13,TRBV19,TRBJ2-1,ASSNGDRENNEQF
11,TRBV12-3/TRBV12-4,TRBJ1-6,ASSLTGDSPLH
14,TRBV5-8,TRBJ1-5,ASSLDGTGINQPQH
16,TRBV18,TRBJ2-2,ASSPTAAHTLNTGELF
14,TRBV7-9,TRBJ1-5,ASSLGGQGGTWPQH
13,TRBV18,TRBJ1-2,ASSTTTGGDYGYT
12,TRBV19,TRBJ1-5,ASSGGSSNQPQH
11,TRBV11-2,TRBJ2-1,ASSSPGGDEQF
13,TRBV6-5,TRBJ2-1,ASSSGGSSYNEQF
13,TRBV7-3,TRBJ2-5,ASSTSGRARETQY
12,TRBV19,TRBJ1-4,ASRPGLSFEKLF
17,TRBV18,TRBJ1-4,ASSAAGTGGARTNEKLF
13,TRBV3-1/TRBV3-2,TRBJ2-5,ASGLTGGVGETQY
12,TRBV2,TRBJ1-2,ASSQDPRIYGYT